One T cell receptor (beta chain) is described in this entry. This entry comes from a study of blood T cell repertoires in COVID-19. As for the study in general: Samples of COVID-19 (acute and convalescent) were obtained from the United States, Italy and Spain. PBMCs, B-cell-depleted T cells, or T cells provided the cDNA or gDNA that made up the material.

Trimming cost V 3 bases and J 2 bases, with 4 bases left between them. This CDR3 is 12 amino acids long. Germline V gene data show CDR1 as MNHNS and CDR2 as SASEGT. Per the authors' pipeline: How many nucleated cells were present was estimated from reference gene primer amplification. The data were produced by immunoSEQ multiplex PCR, yet TCRdb's version contains in-frame clones alone and is incomplete. The D gene and trimming were derived from the DNA, and the V and J assignments and clone size from that table. The table records roughly 75,000 clones, approximately 80% of them present only once. Sequenced material: peripheral blood. V gene TRBV6-1 combines with J gene TRBJ2-5; D is unresolved. This clonotype was sampled from a man in his fifties with acute or convalescent COVID-19. CDR3 in amino acids: CASSDVQETQYF. Here the CDR3 DNA reads TGTGCCAGCAGTGACGTACAAGAGACCCAGTACTTC.